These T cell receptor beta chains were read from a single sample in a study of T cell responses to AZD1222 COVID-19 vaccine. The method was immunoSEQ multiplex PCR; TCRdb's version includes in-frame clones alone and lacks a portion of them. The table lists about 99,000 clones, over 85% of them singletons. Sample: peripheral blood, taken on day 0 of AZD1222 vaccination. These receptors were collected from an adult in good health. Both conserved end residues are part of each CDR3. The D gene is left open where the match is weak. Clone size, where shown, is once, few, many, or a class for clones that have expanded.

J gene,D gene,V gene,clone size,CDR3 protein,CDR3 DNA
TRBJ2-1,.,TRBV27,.,CASREYNEQFF,TGTGCCAGCAGGGAGTACAATGAGCAGTTCTTC
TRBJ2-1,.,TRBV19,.,CASSEGVIYNEQFF,TGTGCCAGTAGTGAAGGAGTTATCTACAATGAGCAGTTCTTC
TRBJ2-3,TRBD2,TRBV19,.,CASSITGRQTGTDTQYF,TGTGCCAGTAGTATTACCGGGAGGCAAACTGGCACAGATACGCAGTATTTT
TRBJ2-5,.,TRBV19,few,CASGTEYTRTQYF,TGTGCCAGTGGAACAGAATATACTAGAACCCAGTACTTC
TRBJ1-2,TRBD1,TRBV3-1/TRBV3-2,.,CASSQSDRETGYTF,TGTGCCAGCAGCCAAAGCGACAGGGAGACGGGCTACACCTTC
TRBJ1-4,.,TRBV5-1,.,CASSLAPGVGEKLFF,TGCGCCAGCAGCTTGGCCCCCGGGGTGGGGGAAAAACTGTTTTTT
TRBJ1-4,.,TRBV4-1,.,CASSQDFNRVREKLFF,TGCGCCAGCAGCCAAGATTTCAACAGAGTAAGGGAAAAACTGTTTTTT
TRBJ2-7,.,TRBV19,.,CASGLIGTSEQYF,TGTGCCAGTGGCCTGATCGGAACCTCCGAGCAGTACTTC
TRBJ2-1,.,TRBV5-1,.,CASSLGAGYNEQFF,TGCGCCAGCAGCTTGGGGGCGGGCTACAATGAGCAGTTCTTC
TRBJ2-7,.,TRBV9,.,CASSEGGRTEQYF,TGTGCCAGCAGCGAGGGGGGGAGGACCGAGCAGTACTTC
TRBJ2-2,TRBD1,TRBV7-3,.,CASRLDRAAGELFF,TGTGCCAGCAGACTCGACAGGGCGGCCGGGGAGCTGTTTTTT
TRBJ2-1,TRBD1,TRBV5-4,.,CASSFGTELEQFF,TGTGCCAGCAGCTTTGGGACAGAGCTTGAGCAGTTCTTC
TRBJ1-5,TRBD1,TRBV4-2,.,CASSQYKQGDQPQHF,TGTGCCAGCAGCCAATATAAACAGGGGGATCAGCCCCAGCATTTT
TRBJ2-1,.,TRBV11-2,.,CASSAGYEQFF,TGTGCCAGCAGCGCCGGCTATGAGCAGTTCTTC
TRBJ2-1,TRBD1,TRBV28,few,CASSLGQGRIGDNEQFF,TGTGCCAGCAGTTTAGGACAGGGCAGGATTGGGGACAATGAGCAGTTCTTC
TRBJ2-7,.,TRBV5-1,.,CASSLNRDGAYEQYF,TGCGCCAGCAGCTTAAACCGGGACGGAGCCTACGAGCAGTACTTC
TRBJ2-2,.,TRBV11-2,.,CASSFRTGELFF,TGTGCCAGCAGCTTTCGGACCGGGGAGCTGTTTTTT
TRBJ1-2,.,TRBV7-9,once,CASSFQTGGSNYGYTF,TGTGCCAGCAGCTTTCAGACGGGGGGCTCTAACTATGGCTACACCTTC
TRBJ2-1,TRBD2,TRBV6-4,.,CASSRTSGSSYNEQFF,TGTGCCAGCTCCCGGACTAGCGGGAGCTCCTACAATGAGCAGTTCTTC
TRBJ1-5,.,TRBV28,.,CASTQRPDQPQHF,TGTGCCAGCACCCAGCGACCGGATCAGCCCCAGCATTTT
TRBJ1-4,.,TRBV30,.,CAWSVQEHEKLFF,TGTGCCTGGAGTGTTCAGGAGCATGAAAAACTGTTTTTT
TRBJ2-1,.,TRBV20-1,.,CSAMRINEQFF,TGCAGTGCTATGAGGATCAATGAGCAGTTCTTC
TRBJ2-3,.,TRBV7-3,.,CASSLGSERDTQYF,TGTGCCAGCAGCTTAGGGTCAGAGCGGGATACGCAGTATTTT
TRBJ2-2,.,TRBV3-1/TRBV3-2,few,CASRRMFGGSDTGELFF,TGTGCCAGCAGACGTATGTTTGGTGGGAGCGACACCGGGGAGCTGTTTTTT
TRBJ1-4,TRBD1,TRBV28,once,CASSISRGQGNEKLFF,TGTGCCAGCAGTATCTCTCGGGGACAGGGCAATGAAAAACTGTTTTTT
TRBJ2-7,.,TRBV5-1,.,CASSPPPPRDEQYF,TGCGCCAGCAGCCCCCCTCCCCCCAGGGACGAGCAGTACTTC